Listed below are T cell receptor beta chains from one sample, sequenced in a study of cytotoxic CD8 clonotypes in ibrutinib-treated CLL. Here immunoSEQ multiplex PCR was the method, and the copy in TCRdb shows in-frame clones only, minus some. The sample has 250,000 to 350,000 clones, approximately 76% seen once; the top ten hold about 5%. The material sequenced was PBMCs, taken at disease progression, from a patient treated with ibrutinib. The receptors originated from a human donor with chronic lymphocytic leukemia. Each CDR3 is given without its conserved first and last residue.

j_call v_call cdr3_aa
TRBJ2-5 TRBV27 ASSAVGGRPRGWETQY
TRBJ2-7 TRBV15 ATSTTLLATEQY
TRBJ2-7 TRBV9 ASSVGLLAGGGSYEQY
TRBJ1-1 TRBV29-1 SVERQFNTEAF
TRBJ2-5 TRBV27 ASSFGPPREETQY
TRBJ1-5 TRBV6-1 ASRRAGFNQPQH
TRBJ2-7 TRBV6-1 ASSVEAGTAYEQY
TRBJ2-3 TRBV9 ASSVAGRVGDTQY
TRBJ1-1 TRBV27 ASSLFSGTEAF
TRBJ2-1 TRBV7-9 ASNDRGRGNEQF
TRBJ1-5 TRBV6-1 ASSKGTQPQH
TRBJ2-5 TRBV19 ASSGRKTQY
TRBJ1-2 TRBV6-1 ASSEFGVVSGYT
TRBJ2-3 TRBV4-2 ASSQDANTQY
TRBJ2-2 TRBV6-1 ASGGLAGTGELF
TRBJ2-7 TRBV2 ASREADTSGGGEQY